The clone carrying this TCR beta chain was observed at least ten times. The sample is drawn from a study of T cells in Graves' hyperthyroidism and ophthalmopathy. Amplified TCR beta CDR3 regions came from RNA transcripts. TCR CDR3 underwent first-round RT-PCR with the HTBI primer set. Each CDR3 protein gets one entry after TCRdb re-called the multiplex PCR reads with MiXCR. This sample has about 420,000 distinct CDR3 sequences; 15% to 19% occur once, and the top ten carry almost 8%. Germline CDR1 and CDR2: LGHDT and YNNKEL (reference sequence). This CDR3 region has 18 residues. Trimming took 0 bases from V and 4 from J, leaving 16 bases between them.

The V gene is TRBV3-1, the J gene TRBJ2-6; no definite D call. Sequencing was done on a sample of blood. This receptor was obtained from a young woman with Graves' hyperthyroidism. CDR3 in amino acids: CASSQDLGRGSGANVLTF. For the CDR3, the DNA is TGTGCCAGCAGCCAAGATCTTGGGCGCGGATCCGGGGCCAACGTCCTGACTTTC.